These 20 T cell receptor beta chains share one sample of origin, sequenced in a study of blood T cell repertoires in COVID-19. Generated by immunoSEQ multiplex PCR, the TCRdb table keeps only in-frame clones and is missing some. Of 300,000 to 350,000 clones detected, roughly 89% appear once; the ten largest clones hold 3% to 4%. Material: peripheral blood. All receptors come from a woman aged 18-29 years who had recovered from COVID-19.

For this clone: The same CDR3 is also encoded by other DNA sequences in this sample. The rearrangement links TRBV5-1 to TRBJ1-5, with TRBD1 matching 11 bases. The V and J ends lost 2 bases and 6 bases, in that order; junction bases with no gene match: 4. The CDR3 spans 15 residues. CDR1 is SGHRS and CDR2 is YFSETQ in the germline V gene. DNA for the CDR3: TGCGCCAGCAGCTTAGGACAGGGGGCCGGTCAGCCCCAGCATTTT. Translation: CASSLGQGAGQPQHF.

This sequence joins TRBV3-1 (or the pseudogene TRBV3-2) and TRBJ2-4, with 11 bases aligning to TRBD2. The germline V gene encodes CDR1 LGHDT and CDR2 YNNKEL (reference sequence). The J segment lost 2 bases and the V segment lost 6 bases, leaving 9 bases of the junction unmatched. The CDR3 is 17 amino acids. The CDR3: CASRDSGRAVTKNIQYF. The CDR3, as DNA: TGTGCCAGCAGAGATAGCGGGAGGGCGGTGACCAAAAACATTCAGTACTTC.

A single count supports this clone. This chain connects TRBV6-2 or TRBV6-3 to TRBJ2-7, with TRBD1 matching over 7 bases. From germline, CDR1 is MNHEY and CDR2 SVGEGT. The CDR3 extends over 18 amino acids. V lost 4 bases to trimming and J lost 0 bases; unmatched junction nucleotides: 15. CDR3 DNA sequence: TGTGCCAGCAGTTCCCGGGACAGCTTTCACCCGAGCTCCTACGAGCAGTACGTC. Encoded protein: CASSSRDSFHPSSYEQYV.

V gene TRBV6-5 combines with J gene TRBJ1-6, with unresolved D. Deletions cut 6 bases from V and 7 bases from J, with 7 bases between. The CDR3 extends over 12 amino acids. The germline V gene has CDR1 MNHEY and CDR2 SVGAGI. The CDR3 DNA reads TGTGCCAGCAGGAGATCAAATTCACCCCTCCACTTT. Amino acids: CASRRSNSPLHF.

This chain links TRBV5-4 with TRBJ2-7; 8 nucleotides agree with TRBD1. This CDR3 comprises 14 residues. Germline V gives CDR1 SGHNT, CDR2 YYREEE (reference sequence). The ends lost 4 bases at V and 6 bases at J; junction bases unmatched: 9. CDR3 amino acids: CASSMGQVGSEQYV. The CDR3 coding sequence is TGTGCCAGCAGCATGGGACAGGTTGGAAGCGAGCAGTACGTC.

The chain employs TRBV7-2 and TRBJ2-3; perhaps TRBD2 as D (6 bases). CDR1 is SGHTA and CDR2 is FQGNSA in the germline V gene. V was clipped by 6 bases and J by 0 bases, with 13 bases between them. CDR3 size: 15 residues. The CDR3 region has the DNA TGTGCCAGCAGATCATCGCGGGGTAGCACAGATACGCAGTATTTT. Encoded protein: CASRSSRGSTDTQYF.

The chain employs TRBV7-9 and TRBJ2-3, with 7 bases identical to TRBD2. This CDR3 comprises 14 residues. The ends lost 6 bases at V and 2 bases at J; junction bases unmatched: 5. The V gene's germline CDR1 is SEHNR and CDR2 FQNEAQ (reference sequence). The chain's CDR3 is CASRPAGPTDTQYF. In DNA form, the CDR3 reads TGTGCCAGCAGACCAGCGGGGCCCACAGATACGCAGTATTTT.

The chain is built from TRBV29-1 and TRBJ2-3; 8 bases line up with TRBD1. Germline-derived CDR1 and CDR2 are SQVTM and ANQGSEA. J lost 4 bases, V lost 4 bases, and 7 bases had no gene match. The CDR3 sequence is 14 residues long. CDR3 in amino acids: CSVAWTGRADTQYF. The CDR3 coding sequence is TGCAGCGTTGCCTGGACAGGGCGTGCAGATACGCAGTATTTT.

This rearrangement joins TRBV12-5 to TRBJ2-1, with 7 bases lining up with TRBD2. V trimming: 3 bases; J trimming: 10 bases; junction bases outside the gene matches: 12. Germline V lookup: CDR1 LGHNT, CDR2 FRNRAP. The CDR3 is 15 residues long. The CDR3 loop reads CASGFGSGRLAEQFF. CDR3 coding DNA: TGTGCTAGTGGTTTTGGTAGCGGGCGTCTCGCGGAGCAGTTCTTC.

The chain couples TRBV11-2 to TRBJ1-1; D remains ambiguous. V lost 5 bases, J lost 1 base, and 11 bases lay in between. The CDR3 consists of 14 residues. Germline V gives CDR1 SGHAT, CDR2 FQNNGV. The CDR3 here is CASSALAGNTEAFF. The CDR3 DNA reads TGTGCCAGCAGCGCCCTCGCGGGGAACACTGAAGCTTTCTTT.

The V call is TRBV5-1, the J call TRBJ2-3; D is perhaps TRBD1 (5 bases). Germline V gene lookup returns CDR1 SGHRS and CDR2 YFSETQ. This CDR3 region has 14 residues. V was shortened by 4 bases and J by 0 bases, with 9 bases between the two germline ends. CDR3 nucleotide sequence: TGCGCCAGCAGCGGGGCGACTAGCACAGATACGCAGTATTTT. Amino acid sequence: CASSGATSTDTQYF.

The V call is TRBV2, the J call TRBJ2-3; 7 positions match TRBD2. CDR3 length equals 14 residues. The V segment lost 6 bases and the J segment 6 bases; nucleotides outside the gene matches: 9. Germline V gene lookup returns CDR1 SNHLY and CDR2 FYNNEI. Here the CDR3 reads CASRRERGSDTQYF. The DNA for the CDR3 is TGTGCCAGCAGGAGAGAGCGGGGATCGGATACGCAGTATTTT.

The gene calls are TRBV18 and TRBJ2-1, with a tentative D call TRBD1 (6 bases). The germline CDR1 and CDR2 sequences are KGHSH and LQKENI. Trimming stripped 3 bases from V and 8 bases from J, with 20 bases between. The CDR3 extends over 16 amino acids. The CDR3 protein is CASSPLPSGPGDEQFF. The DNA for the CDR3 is TGTGCCAGCTCACCCCTCCCGAGCGGACCAGGGGATGAGCAGTTCTTC.

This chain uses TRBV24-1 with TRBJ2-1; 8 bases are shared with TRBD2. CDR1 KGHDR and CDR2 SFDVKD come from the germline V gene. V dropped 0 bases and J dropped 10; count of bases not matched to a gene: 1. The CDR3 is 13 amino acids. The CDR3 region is CATSDLSGREQFF. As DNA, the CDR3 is TGTGCCACCAGTGATTTGAGCGGGAGAGAGCAGTTCTTC.

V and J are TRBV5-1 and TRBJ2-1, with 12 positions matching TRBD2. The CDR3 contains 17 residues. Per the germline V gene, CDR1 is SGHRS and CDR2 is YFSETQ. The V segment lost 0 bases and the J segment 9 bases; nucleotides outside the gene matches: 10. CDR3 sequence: CASSLVASGRALGEQFF. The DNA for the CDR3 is TGCGCCAGCAGCTTGGTGGCTAGCGGGAGGGCCCTTGGTGAGCAGTTCTTC.

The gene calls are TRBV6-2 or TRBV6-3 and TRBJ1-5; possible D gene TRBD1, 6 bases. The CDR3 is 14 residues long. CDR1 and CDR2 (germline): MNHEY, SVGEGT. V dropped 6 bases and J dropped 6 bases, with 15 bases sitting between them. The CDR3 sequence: CASSDRLRSQPQHF. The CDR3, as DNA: TGTGCCAGCAGCGACAGGTTACGGAGTCAGCCCCAGCATTTT.

The CDR3 loop is CASSTETRFTNEQFF. As DNA, the CDR3 is TGTGCCAGCAGCACAGAGACTAGGTTTACGAATGAGCAGTTCTTC. The chain combines TRBV6-2 or TRBV6-3 with TRBJ2-1; D is possibly TRBD2 (6 bases). V lost 6 bases, J lost 7 bases, and 19 bases lay in between. This CDR3 comprises 15 residues. Germline CDR1 reads MNHEY; CDR2 reads SVGEGT.

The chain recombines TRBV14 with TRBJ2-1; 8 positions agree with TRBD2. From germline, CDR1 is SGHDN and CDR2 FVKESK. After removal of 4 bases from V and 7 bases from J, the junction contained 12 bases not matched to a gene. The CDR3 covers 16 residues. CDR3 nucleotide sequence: TGTGCCAGCAGCCTACTAGCGGAGGAGTTAGTAAATGAGCAGTTCTTC. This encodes CASSLLAEELVNEQFF.

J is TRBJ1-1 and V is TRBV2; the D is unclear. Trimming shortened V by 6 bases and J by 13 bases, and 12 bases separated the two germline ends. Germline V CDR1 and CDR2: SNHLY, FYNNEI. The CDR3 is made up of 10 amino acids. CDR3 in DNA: TGTGCCAGCAGACTTGGGCCAGTTTTCTTT. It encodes CASRLGPVFF.

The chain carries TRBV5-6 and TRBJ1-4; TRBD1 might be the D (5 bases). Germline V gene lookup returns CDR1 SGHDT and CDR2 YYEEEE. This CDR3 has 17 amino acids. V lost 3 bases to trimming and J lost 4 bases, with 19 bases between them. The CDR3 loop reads CASSSMRQGNFNEKLFF. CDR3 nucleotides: TGTGCCAGCAGCTCTATGAGGCAGGGAAATTTTAATGAAAAACTGTTTTTT.